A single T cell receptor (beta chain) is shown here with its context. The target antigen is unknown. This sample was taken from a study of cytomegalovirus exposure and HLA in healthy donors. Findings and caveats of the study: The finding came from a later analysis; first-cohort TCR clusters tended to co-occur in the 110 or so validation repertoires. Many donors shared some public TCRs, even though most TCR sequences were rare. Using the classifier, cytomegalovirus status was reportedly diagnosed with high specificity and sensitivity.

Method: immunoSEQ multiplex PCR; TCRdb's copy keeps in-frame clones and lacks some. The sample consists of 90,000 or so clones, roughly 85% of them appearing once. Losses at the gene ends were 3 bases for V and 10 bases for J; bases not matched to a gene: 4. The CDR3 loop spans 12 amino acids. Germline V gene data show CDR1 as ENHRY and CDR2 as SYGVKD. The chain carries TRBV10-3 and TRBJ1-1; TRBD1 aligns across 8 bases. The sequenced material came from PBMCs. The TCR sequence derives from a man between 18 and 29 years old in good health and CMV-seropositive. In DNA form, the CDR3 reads TGTGCCATCAGTGATGGGACAGGTTCAGCTTTCTTT. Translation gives CAISDGTGSAFF.